This T cell receptor (beta chain) was profiled in a study of blood T cell repertoires in COVID-19. Study in general: Acute-phase and convalescent COVID-19 samples originated in the United States, Italy and Spain.

Libraries were prepared by immunoSEQ multiplex PCR; TCRdb keeps only in-frame clonotypes and omits some of them. The sample holds some 390,000 clones, around nine tenths seen once. The CDR3 consists of 12 residues. CDR1 KGHSH and CDR2 LQKENI come from the germline V gene. Trimming took off 3 bases at V and 10 bases at J, with 12 bases between the two ends. This clonotype was sampled from a human donor in a cohort sampled during active COVID-19. The gene calls are TRBV18 and TRBJ1-2, with D possibly being TRBD1 (6 bases). Input material: peripheral blood. For the CDR3, the DNA is TGTGCCAGCTCACCCTACAGGGAGCCCTACACCTTC. This sequence encodes CASSPYREPYTF.